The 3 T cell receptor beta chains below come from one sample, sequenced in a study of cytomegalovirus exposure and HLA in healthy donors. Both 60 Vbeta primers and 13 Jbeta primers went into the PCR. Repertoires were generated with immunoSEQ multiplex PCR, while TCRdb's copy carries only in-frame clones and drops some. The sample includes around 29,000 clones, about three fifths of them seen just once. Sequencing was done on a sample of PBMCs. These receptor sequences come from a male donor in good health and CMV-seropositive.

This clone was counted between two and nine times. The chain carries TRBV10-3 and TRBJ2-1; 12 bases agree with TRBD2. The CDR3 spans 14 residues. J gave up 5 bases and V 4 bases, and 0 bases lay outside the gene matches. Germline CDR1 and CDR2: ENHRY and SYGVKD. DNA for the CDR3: TGTGCCATCAGTGGGACTAGCGGGAACAATGAGCAGTTCTTC. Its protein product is CAISGTSGNNEQFF.

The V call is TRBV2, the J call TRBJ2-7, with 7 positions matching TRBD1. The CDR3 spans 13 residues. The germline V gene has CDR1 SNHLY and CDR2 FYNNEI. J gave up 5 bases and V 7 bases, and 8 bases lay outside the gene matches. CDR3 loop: CASITEGANEQYF. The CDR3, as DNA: TGTGCCAGCATCACTGAGGGGGCAAACGAGCAGTACTTC.

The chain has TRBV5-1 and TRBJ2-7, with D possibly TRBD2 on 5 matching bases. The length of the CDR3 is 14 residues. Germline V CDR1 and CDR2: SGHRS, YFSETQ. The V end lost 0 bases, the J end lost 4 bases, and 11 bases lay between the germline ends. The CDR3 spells CASSLDRGRYEQYF. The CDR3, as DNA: TGCGCCAGCAGCTTGGATCGGGGTCGGTACGAGCAGTACTTC.